The 17 T cell receptor beta chains given below trace back to one sample, sequenced in a study of blood T cell repertoires in COVID-19 (TCRdb year 2020). Receptor libraries were prepared by the immunoSEQ multiplex PCR assay. Imported from immuneACCESS, the table was reduced by TCRdb to in-frame sequences with V and J called. These copies leave out some clones; in studies compared against another copy, an unresolved V gene accounts for under half, and the cause of the remainder is not known. The sample records roughly 260,000 clones, roughly nine tenths of which are singletons. The biggest ten clones account for approximately 1.2% of the sample. Sample: PBMCs or T cells enriched from blood (not recorded which). Receptor source: a human donor in a cohort exposed to, infected with or recovered from COVID-19 (not recorded which). The donor label of this sample is uncertain.

The CDR3 spells CASSYSTVANTEAFF. DNA for the CDR3: TGTGCCAGCAGTTACTCGACAGTAGCGAACACTGAAGCTTTCTTT. The chain couples TRBV6-5 to TRBJ1-1; weak D call: TRBD1 (5 bases). V dropped 0 bases and J dropped 1 base, with 9 bases sitting between them. CDR3 length equals 15 residues. Germline-derived CDR1 and CDR2 are MNHEY and SVGAGI.

The gene calls are TRBV5-1 and TRBJ1-6, with 7 bases matching TRBD1. Germline V gene data show CDR1 as SGHRS and CDR2 as YFSETQ. V dropped 2 bases and J dropped 6; count of bases not matched to a gene: 5. The CDR3 runs to 15 residues. CDR3 nucleotides: TGCGCCAGCAGCTTATCACAGGGGCCTAATTCACCCCTCCACTTT. Amino acid sequence: CASSLSQGPNSPLHF.

The rearrangement uses TRBV29-1 and TRBJ2-1; maybe TRBD2 (6 bases). The V gene's germline CDR1 is SQVTM and CDR2 ANQGSEA. Trimming pared 5 bases from V and 5 bases from J, leaving 19 bases between. The CDR3 spans 15 residues. This CDR3 reads CSVPLGGIGNNEQFF. The CDR3 DNA is TGCAGCGTTCCCCTCGGGGGAATTGGGAACAATGAGCAGTTCTTC.

The rearrangement links TRBV9 to TRBJ1-3, with 8 bases that match TRBD1. Germline V CDR1 and CDR2: SGDLS, YYNGEE. Trimming removed 0 bases from V and 2 bases from J; junction bases left unmatched: 7. The CDR3 spans 17 residues. CDR3 DNA sequence: TGTGCCAGCAGCGTAGTCCCTACAGGGGGTGCTGGAAACACCATATATTTT. Protein sequence: CASSVVPTGGAGNTIYF.

The chain recombines TRBV9 with TRBJ1-4, with D possibly being TRBD1 (5 bases). V was shortened by 4 bases and J by 8 bases, with 15 bases between the two germline ends. Germline CDR1 SGDLS, CDR2 YYNGEE. The length of the CDR3 is 14 residues. CDR3: CASSPGEGAEKLFF. CDR3 nucleotides: TGTGCCAGCAGCCCCGGCGAAGGGGCGGAAAAACTGTTTTTT. Full variable domain (remainder filled in from reference TRBV9 and TRBJ1-4): DSGVTQTPKHLITATGQRVTLRCSPRSGDLSVYWYQQSLDQGLQFLIQYYNGEERAKGNILERFSAQQFPDLHSELNLSSLELGDSALYFCASSPGEGAEKLFFGSGTQLSVL.

This chain joins TRBV6-4 and TRBJ2-7; the match to TRBD2 covers 14 bases. V lost 2 bases and J lost 5; bases outside the gene matches: 2. CDR3 length: 15 amino acids. Per germline, CDR1 MRHNA and CDR2 SNTAGT. The CDR3 reads CASSDMTSGGDEQYF. The CDR3 region has the DNA TGTGCCAGCAGTGACATGACTAGCGGGGGGGACGAGCAGTACTTC.

The V call is TRBV6-1, the J call TRBJ1-2; no clear D gene. Trimming shortened V by 2 bases and J by 10 bases, and 14 bases separated the two germline ends. CDR1 is MNHNS and CDR2 is SASEGT in the germline V gene. The CDR3 is 13 amino acids. The CDR3 is CASSETAGSYYTF. CDR3 DNA sequence: TGTGCCAGCAGTGAAACCGCAGGATCCTACTACACCTTC.

DNA of the CDR3: TGTGCCAGCAGCCTCCGCGACAGGGGGCGATACGGGGAGCTGTTTTTT. It specifies CASSLRDRGRYGELFF. The chain is built from TRBV3-1 (or the pseudogene TRBV3-2) and TRBJ2-2; 10 positions match TRBD1. This CDR3 region has 16 residues. V lost 4 bases and J lost 7; bases outside the gene matches: 9. CDR1 is LGHDT and CDR2 is YNNKEL in the germline V gene (reference sequence).

This chain connects TRBV10-3 to TRBJ2-5; 10 bases line up with TRBD2. This CDR3 is built from 15 residues. Per germline, CDR1 ENHRY and CDR2 SYGVKD. The trim removed 2 bases at V and 5 bases at J, leaving 5 bases unmatched. The CDR3 region is CAISESGGGLETQYF. CDR3 sequence (DNA): TGTGCCATCAGTGAGAGCGGGGGGGGACTCGAGACCCAGTACTTC.

V is TRBV24-1 and J is TRBJ1-5; weak D call: TRBD1 (5 bases). Germline V gene sequence: CDR1 KGHDR, CDR2 SFDVKD. V was shortened by 2 bases and J by 3 bases, with 13 bases between the two germline ends. The CDR3 is 16 residues long. In nucleotides, the CDR3 is TGTGCCACCAGTGATTACAGGTGGGGAAACAATCAGCCCCAGCATTTT. Protein product: CATSDYRWGNNQPQHF.

This clone was counted only a few times. The gene calls are TRBV29-1 and TRBJ1-1; tentatively, D is TRBD1 (5 bases). This CDR3 has 14 residues. Trimming removed 4 bases at V and 1 base at J, with 13 bases between. Germline V gives CDR1 SQVTM, CDR2 ANQGSEA. CDR3 sequence (DNA): TGCAGCGTTGTGGGGGGAGTAGGGAACACTGAAGCTTTCTTT. Its protein is CSVVGGVGNTEAFF.

This rearrangement joins TRBV19 to TRBJ1-1; TRBD1 is a possible D gene (5 bases). This CDR3 region has 14 residues. V lost 1 base to trimming and J lost 6 bases, with 12 bases between them. The germline CDR1 and CDR2 sequences are LNHDA and SQIVND (reference sequence). CDR3 sequence: CASSIGAGMSEAFF. The CDR3 DNA sequence: TGTGCCAGTAGTATAGGTGCAGGGATGTCTGAAGCTTTCTTT.

V is TRBV27 and J is TRBJ1-1; D unclear. The germline gives CDR1 MNHEY, CDR2 SMNVEV (reference sequence). This CDR3 is 14 amino acids long. Trimming cost V 2 bases and J 4 bases, with 11 bases left between them. The CDR3 DNA reads TGTGCCAGCAGTTTAGCGGCGGGGAGCACTGAAGCTTTCTTT. Translation: CASSLAAGSTEAFF.

This rearrangement joins TRBV7-3 to TRBJ2-3; 10 positions agree with TRBD2. Germline lookup yields CDR1 SGHTA and CDR2 FQGTGA. The CDR3 runs to 15 residues. V dropped 3 bases and J dropped 9; count of bases not matched to a gene: 9. The CDR3 region has the DNA TGTGCCAGCAGCTTCCAGCGGGGGGGCCCAGGGACGCAGTATTTT. Translation: CASSFQRGGPGTQYF.

This chain uses TRBV7-3 with TRBJ1-1; D gene ambiguous. CDR3 size: 13 residues. In germline, CDR1 is SGHTA, CDR2 FQGTGA. The ends were cut back, 4 bases at V and 3 bases at J, with 9 bases in the middle. The CDR3 DNA reads TGTGCCAGCAGCTCCAGTCGGGACACTGAAGCTTTCTTT. It translates to CASSSSRDTEAFF. The variable domain in full, completed from reference TRBV7-3 and TRBJ1-1, reads GAGVSQTPSNKVTEKGKYVELRCDPISGHTALYWYRQSLGQGPEFLIYFQGTGAADDSGLPNDRFFAVRPEGSVSTLKIQRTERGDSAVYLCASSSSRDTEAFFGQGTRLTVV.

J is TRBJ2-5 and V is TRBV11-2; TRBD2 matches 12 bases. J lost 5 bases, V lost 2 bases, and 9 bases had no gene match. The germline V gene encodes CDR1 SGHAT and CDR2 FQNNGV. This CDR3 is built from 17 residues. The CDR3 region is CASSLNLAGGPWETQYF. For the CDR3, the DNA is TGTGCCAGCAGCTTAAATCTAGCGGGGGGGCCGTGGGAGACCCAGTACTTC.

The gene calls are TRBV4-1 and TRBJ2-1; possibly TRBD2 for D (5 bases). V shed 0 bases and J shed 9 bases, with 21 bases lying between them. Germline V gives CDR1 MGHRA, CDR2 YSYEKL. The CDR3 loop spans 17 amino acids. CDR3 sequence (DNA): TGCGCCAGCAGCCAAGACCCCGGAGGCCGCCCGCTTTTTGAGCAGTTCTTC. Residues: CASSQDPGGRPLFEQFF.